This T cell receptor (beta chain) was retrieved from a study of T-cell reconstitution after alpha-beta-depleted transplantation in children. A TCRbeta library incorporating unique molecular identifiers was prepared. TCRdb re-derived calls from the PCR reads in MiXCR, one entry per CDR3 protein. The table includes 350,000 to 400,000 distinct CDR3 sequences, about 14% detected once. The CDR3 is 13 residues long. Deletions cut 3 bases from V and 1 base from J, with 8 bases between. CDR1 is SQVTM, CDR2 ANQGSEA, per germline. This clonotype was detected ten times or more. Source: PBMCs, taken from the stem cell graft. The genes are TRBV29-1 and TRBJ2-3; D is uncertain. This clonotype was obtained from a human donor who donated a stem cell graft to a child with Fanconi anemia. The CDR3 DNA reads as TGCAGCGTTGACAACGGAGGCACAGATACGCAGTATTTT. Amino acid sequence: CSVDNGGTDTQYF.